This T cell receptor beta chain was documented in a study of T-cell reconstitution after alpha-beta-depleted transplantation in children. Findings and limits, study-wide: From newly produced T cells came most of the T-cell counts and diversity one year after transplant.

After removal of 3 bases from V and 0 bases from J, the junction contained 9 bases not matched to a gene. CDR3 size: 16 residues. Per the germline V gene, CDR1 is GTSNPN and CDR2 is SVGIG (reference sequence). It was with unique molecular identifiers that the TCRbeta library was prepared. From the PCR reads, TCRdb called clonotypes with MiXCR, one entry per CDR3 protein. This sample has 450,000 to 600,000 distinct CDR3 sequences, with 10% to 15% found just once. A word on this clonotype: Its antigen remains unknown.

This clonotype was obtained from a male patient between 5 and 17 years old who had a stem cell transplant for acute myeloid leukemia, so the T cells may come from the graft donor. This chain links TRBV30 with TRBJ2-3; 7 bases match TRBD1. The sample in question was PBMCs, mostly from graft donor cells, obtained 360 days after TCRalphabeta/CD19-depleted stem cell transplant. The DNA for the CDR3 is TGTGCCTGGAGCCCCAGACAGGGCACTAGCACAGATACGCAGTATTTT. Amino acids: CAWSPRQGTSTDTQYF.